The source of this TCR beta chain is a study of blood T cell repertoires in COVID-19. Per the germline V gene, CDR1 is SGHNT and CDR2 is YYREEE (reference sequence). Trimming removed 0 bases at V and 5 bases at J, with 14 bases between. This CDR3 is 15 amino acids long. Per the original methods: Nucleated cell counts were estimated from reference gene primer amplification. Clones were read by immunoSEQ multiplex PCR, and TCRdb kept only the in-frame ones, dropping some. The V and J calls and the clone size are those of that table, but D and trimming were determined from the DNA. Of approximately 250,000 clones in the sample, around 87% are singletons; the top ten hold roughly 5%.

Sequencing used peripheral blood. The chain employs TRBV5-4 and TRBJ2-5, with TRBD2 as a possible D gene (5 bases). The origin of this receptor is a woman aged 60-75 years with COVID-19, enrolled during active disease. In nucleotides, the CDR3 is TGTGCCAGCAGCTTGGCAGGTACATCGGGGGAGACCCAGTACTTC. It codes for CASSLAGTSGETQYF. The full variable domain, with the rest looked up from reference TRBV5-4 and TRBJ2-5, is ETGVTQSPTHLIKTRGQQVTLRCSSQSGHNTVSWYQQALGQGPQFIFQYYREEENGRGNFPPRFSGLQFPNYSSELNVNALELDDSALYLCASSLAGTSGETQYFGPGTRLLVL.